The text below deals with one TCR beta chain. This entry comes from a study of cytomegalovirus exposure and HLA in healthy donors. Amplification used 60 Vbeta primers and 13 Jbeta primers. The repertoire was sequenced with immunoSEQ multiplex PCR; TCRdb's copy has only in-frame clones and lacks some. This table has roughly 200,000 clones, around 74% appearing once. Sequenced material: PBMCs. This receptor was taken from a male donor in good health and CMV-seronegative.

Here the CDR3 DNA reads TGTGCCAGCAGCAAACCCTCGACAGGGAGGCTATCCCAGCCCCAGCATTTT. Encoded protein: CASSKPSTGRLSQPQHF. The chain combines TRBV21-1 with TRBJ1-5; the DNA was not used to check the table's D call, TRBD1. TRBV21-1 is a pseudogene segment. The CDR3 loop spans 17 amino acids.